This T cell receptor (beta chain) was found in a study of blood T cell repertoires in COVID-19. Overall study context: From the United States, Italy and Spain came samples of acute and convalescent COVID-19. T cells, B-cell-depleted T cells, or PBMCs supplied cDNA or gDNA.

Original handling: Nucleated cell number was recorded as an estimate derived from reference gene primer amplification. The repertoire was sequenced with immunoSEQ multiplex PCR; TCRdb's copy has only in-frame clones and lacks some. V and J calls and clone size come straight from that table; D and trimming were deduced from the DNA. The sample lists over 110,000 clones; over 70% were seen once. Trimming left V 1 base short and J 7 bases short, with 20 bases between. Germline-derived CDR1 and CDR2 are SEHNR and FQNEAQ (reference sequence). This CDR3 region has 17 residues. This receptor was obtained from a woman in her fifties or sixties with acute or convalescent COVID-19. The sample comprised peripheral blood. The chain links TRBV7-9 to TRBJ1-5; D is possibly TRBD1 (5 bases). In DNA form, the CDR3 reads TGTGCCAGCAGCTTAGGGGGCCCGGTTCTCCCTACCCAGCCCCAGCATTTT. Its translation: CASSLGGPVLPTQPQHF.